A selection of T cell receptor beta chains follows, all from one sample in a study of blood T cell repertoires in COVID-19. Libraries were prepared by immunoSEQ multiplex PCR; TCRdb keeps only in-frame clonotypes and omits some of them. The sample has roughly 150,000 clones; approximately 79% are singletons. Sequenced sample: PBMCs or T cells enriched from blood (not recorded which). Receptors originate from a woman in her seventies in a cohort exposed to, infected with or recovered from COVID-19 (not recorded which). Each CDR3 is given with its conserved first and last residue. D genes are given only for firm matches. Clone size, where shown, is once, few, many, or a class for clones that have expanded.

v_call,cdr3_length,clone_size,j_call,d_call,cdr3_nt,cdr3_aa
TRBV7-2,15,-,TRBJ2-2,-,TGTGCCAGCAGCCGTGACTGGACGAACACCGGGGAGCTGTTTTTT,CASSRDWTNTGELFF
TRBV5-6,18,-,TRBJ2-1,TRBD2,TGTGCCAGCAGCGGGATAGCGGGAGGCCTCTATAGTTACAATGAGCAGTTCTTC,CASSGIAGGLYSYNEQFF
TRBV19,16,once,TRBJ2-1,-,TGTGCCACAACCGGGCCGCTAAGGGGGTCCTACAATGAGCAGTTCTTC,CATTGPLRGSYNEQFF
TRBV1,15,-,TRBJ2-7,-,TGCACCAGCAGCCAAGACCGACAGGGGGTAAACGAGCAGTACTTC,CTSSQDRQGVNEQYF
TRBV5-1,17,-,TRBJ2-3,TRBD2,TGCGCCAGCAGCTTGGAGGGTAGCGGGACCAGCACAGATACGCAGTATTTT,CASSLEGSGTSTDTQYF
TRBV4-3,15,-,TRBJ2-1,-,TGCGCCAGCAGCCAAGAGTGGGTAGCGGCCAATGAGCAGTTCTTC,CASSQEWVAANEQFF
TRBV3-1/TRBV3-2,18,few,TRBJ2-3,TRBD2,TGTGCCAGCAGCCAAGATCGGTCTGCTAGCGGGAGATCAGATACGCAGTATTTT,CASSQDRSASGRSDTQYF
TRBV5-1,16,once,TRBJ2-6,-,TGCGCCAGCAGCCCAACCGGTGGTTCTGGGGCCAACGTCCTGACTTTC,CASSPTGGSGANVLTF
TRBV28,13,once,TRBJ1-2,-,TGTGCCAGCAGGCTACAGGGACGTGATGGCTACACCTTC,CASRLQGRDGYTF
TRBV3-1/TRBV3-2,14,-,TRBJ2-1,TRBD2,TGTGCCAGCACCGAAACTAGCGGCCGCCATGAGCAGTTCTTC,CASTETSGRHEQFF
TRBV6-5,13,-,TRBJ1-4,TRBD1,TGTGCCAGCAGTCGACAGGGTAATGAAAAACTGTTTTTT,CASSRQGNEKLFF
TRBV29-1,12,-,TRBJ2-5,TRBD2,TGCAGCGCCGCAACTAGCGGTGAGACCCAGTACTTC,CSAATSGETQYF
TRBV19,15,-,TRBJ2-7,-,TGTGCCAGTAGTATTTCGTTGGGGGGAGACTACGAGCAGTACTTC,CASSISLGGDYEQYF
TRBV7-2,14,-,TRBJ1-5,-,TGTGCCAGCAGCCTCGTACTTATTGGTCAGCCCCAGCATTTT,CASSLVLIGQPQHF
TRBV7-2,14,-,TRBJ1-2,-,TGTGCCAGCAGCTTAGTCGGGGAGGGCTATGGCTACACCTTC,CASSLVGEGYGYTF
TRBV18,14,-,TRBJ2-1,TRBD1,TGTGCCAGCTCGCCCGGGACAGGGGGAAATGAGCAGTTCTTC,CASSPGTGGNEQFF
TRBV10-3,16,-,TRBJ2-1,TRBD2,TGTGCCATCAGTGTTCTCCTACAGACTAGCGGGGCGGGGGAGTTCTTC,CAISVLLQTSGAGEFF
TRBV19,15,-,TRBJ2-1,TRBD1,TGTGCCAGTACCTCAAGACAGGGGCGGTACAATGAGCAGTTCTTC,CASTSRQGRYNEQFF
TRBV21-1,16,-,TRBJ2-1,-,TGTGCCAGAAAACGCCAGGGGGCGGGAATCCACAATGAGCAGTTCTTC,CARKRQGAGIHNEQFF
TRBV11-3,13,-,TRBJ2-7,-,TGTGCCAGCAGCTTAGAGGCCTTATACGAGCAGTACTTC,CASSLEALYEQYF
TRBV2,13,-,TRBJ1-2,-,TGTGCCAGCAGTGAACAGGGCTACTATGGCTACACCTTC,CASSEQGYYGYTF
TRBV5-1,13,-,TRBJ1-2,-,TGCGCCAGCAGCCAAGACAGTGGCCGTGGCTACACCTTC,CASSQDSGRGYTF
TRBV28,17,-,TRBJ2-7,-,TGTGCCAGCAGTTTATTACCCCTCTCAACTTGGTCCTACGAGCAGTACTTC,CASSLLPLSTWSYEQYF
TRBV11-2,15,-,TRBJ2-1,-,TGTGCCAGCAGCTTAGAGGGGGCGGCCTACAATGAGCAGTTCTTC,CASSLEGAAYNEQFF
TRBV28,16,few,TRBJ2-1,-,TGTGCCAGCAGCCCTCGGGCAGGGAAGTCCTACAATGAGCAGTTCTTC,CASSPRAGKSYNEQFF
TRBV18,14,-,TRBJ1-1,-,TGTGCCAGCTCACACAGTTTTGGGAACACTGAAGCTTTCTTT,CASSHSFGNTEAFF
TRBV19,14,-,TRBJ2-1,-,TGTGCCAGTATTTCCGGGACTCCATACAATGAGCAGTTCTTC,CASISGTPYNEQFF
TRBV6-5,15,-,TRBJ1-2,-,TGTGCCAGCAGTTACTCGGGCAACCAGGGCTATGGCTACACCTTC,CASSYSGNQGYGYTF
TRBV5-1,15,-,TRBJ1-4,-,TGCGCCAGCAGCTTAGCAGGGGTGGCAGGGGAAAAACTGTTTTTT,CASSLAGVAGEKLFF
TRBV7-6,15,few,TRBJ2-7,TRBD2,TGTGCCAGCAGCTTAGAAGCGGGAGGCCGCGACGAGCAGTACTTC,CASSLEAGGRDEQYF
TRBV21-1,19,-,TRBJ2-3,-,TGTGCCAGCAGCCTATGGACTAGCGGGGGGGCCTGTGGCACAGATACGCAGTATTTT,CASSLWTSGGACGTDTQYF
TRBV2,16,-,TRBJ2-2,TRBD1,TGTGCCAGCAGTGAAACTGGGACAGCGAACACCGGGGAGCTGTTTTTT,CASSETGTANTGELFF
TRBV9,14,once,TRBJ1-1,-,TGTGCCAGCAGCCCCCAGACAGGGAACACTGAAGCTTTCTTT,CASSPQTGNTEAFF
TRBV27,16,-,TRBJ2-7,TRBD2,TGTGCCAGCAGTCCCCTCGGGACTAGCGGGAACTACGAGCAGTACTTC,CASSPLGTSGNYEQYF
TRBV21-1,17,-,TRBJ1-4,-,TGTGCCAGCAGCCCGCGCCCCCCACAGGGGGGGAGGGAAAAACTGTTTTTT,CASSPRPPQGGREKLFF
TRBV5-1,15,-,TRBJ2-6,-,TGCGCCAGCAGCTTGCTAGGCTCTGGGGCCAACGTCCTGACTTTC,CASSLLGSGANVLTF
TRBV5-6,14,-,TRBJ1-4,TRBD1,TGTGCCAGCAGCGCGGACAGGGGGGACGAAAAACTGTTTTTT,CASSADRGDEKLFF
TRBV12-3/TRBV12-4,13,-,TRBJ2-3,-,TGTGCCAGCAGTACCTATGGCACAGATACGCAGTATTTT,CASSTYGTDTQYF
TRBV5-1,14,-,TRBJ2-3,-,TGCGCCAGCAGCTCCGCCGGGGGCACAGATACGCAGTATTTT,CASSSAGGTDTQYF
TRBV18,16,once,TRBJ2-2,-,TGTGCCAGCTCACCATACGGGGGGCAATACACCGGGGAGCTGTTTTTT,CASSPYGGQYTGELFF
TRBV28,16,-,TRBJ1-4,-,TGTGCCAGCAGTTTATACCCCCAGGGAACTAATGAAAAACTGTTTTTT,CASSLYPQGTNEKLFF
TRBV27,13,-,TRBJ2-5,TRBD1,TGTGCCAGCAGCCCGGGACAGCAAGAGACCCAGTACTTC,CASSPGQQETQYF
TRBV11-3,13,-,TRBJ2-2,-,TGTGCCAGCAGCCGAGGACTTATCGGGGAGCTGTTTTTT,CASSRGLIGELFF
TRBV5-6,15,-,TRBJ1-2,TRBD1,TGTGCCAGCAGTCGGGAAGGCAGGGGGCTTGCTGGCTACACCTTC,CASSREGRGLAGYTF
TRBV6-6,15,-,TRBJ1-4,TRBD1,TGTGCCAGTTTAGACCCCGGGACAGGGTATGAAAAACTGTTTTTT,CASLDPGTGYEKLFF
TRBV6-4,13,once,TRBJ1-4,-,TGTGCCAGCAGTGAGCAGGCAAATGAAAAACTGTTTTTT,CASSEQANEKLFF
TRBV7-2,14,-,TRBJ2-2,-,TGTGCCAGCAGCTTAGGCCGGGAGTACGGGGAGCTGTTTTTT,CASSLGREYGELFF
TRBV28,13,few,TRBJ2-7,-,TGTGCCAGCAGTCCCCTGTTTTCTGACGAGCAGTACTTC,CASSPLFSDEQYF
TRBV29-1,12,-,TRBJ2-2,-,TGCAGCGTTCTAACTTGGACCGGGGAGCTGTTTTTT,CSVLTWTGELFF
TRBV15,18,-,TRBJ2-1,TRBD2,TGTGCCACCAGCAGAGATCCAAGTTGGGGACTAGCGGGGAGGGGGCAGTTCTTC,CATSRDPSWGLAGRGQFF
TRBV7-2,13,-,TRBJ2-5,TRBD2,TGTGCCAGCCGGACTAGCGTTCAAGAGACCCAGTACTTC,CASRTSVQETQYF
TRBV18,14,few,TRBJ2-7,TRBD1,TGTGCCAGCTCACCGCAGGGGGCGCAGGGCGAGCAGTACTTC,CASSPQGAQGEQYF
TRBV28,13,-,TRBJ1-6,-,TGTGCCACTTGGCGGGAACCCAATTCACCCCTCCACTTT,CATWREPNSPLHF
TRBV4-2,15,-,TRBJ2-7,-,TGTGCCAGCAGCCAAGGGGGGCTAGCGGCGAACGAGCAGTACTTC,CASSQGGLAANEQYF